A selection of T cell receptor beta chains follows, all from one sample in a study of molecular identifiers for immune sequencing clone quantification. TCRdb analysed the PCR reads with MiXCR anew, one entry per CDR3 protein. The sample includes more than 250,000 distinct CDR3 sequences, over 20% seen only once; the top ten take roughly 0.8%. What was sequenced was naive CD8+ T cells from blood, with Jurkat cell RNA spiked in. These receptors were obtained from a human donor in good health. Some libraries in this study had Jurkat cell RNA spiked in. CDR3s include the opening cysteine and the closing phenylalanine or tryptophan. A D gene is named only where the DNA matches it firmly. Clone size is not always given. Where it is, it says once, few, many or a class for expanded clones.

J gene | V gene | clone size | D gene | CDR3 protein | CDR3 DNA
TRBJ2-3 | TRBV4-2 | NA | NA | CASSQAQGFGTDTQYF | TGTGCCAGCAGCCAGGCCCAGGGGTTCGGTACAGATACGCAGTATTTT
TRBJ1-1 | TRBV3-1 | many | NA | CASSPHLQGGGTEAFF | TGTGCCAGCAGCCCGCACTTACAGGGAGGGGGGACTGAAGCTTTCTTT
TRBJ1-1 | TRBV4-3 | many | NA | CASSQDRGIEAFF | TGCGCCAGCAGCCAAGACAGAGGGATCGAAGCTTTCTTT
TRBJ1-2 | TRBV4-1 | few | NA | CASSQGYAYGYTF | TGCGCCAGCAGCCAAGGGTACGCCTATGGCTACACCTTC
TRBJ2-3 | TRBV7-2 | many | TRBD1 | CASSLGQTITDTQYF | TGTGCCAGCAGCTTGGGACAGACCATCACAGATACGCAGTATTTT
TRBJ1-5 | TRBV30 | once | NA | CACSGHLGNQPQHF | TGTGCCTGCTCCGGACACTTGGGCAATCAGCCCCAGCATTTT
TRBJ2-3 | TRBV4-3 | many | NA | CASSQDSGEGVLDTQYF | TGCGCCAGCAGCCAAGACTCCGGCGAGGGAGTATTAGATACGCAGTATTTT
TRBJ2-5 | TRBV28 | many | NA | CASSFDVAVETQYF | TGTGCCAGCAGTTTTGACGTGGCGGTAGAGACCCAGTACTTC
TRBJ2-5 | TRBV28 | many | NA | CASSDILEETQYF | TGTGCCAGCAGTGACATCCTGGAAGAGACCCAGTACTTC
TRBJ1-5 | TRBV11-2 | NA | NA | CASSSGPGTNQPQHF | TGTGCCAGCAGCTCAGGTCCGGGTACAAATCAGCCCCAGCATTTT
TRBJ1-1 | TRBV5-5 | many | NA | CASSFARTNTEAFF | TGTGCCAGCAGCTTTGCCAGGACGAACACTGAAGCTTTCTTT
TRBJ2-5 | TRBV5-1 | many | NA | CASSLGDYHSHQETQYF | TGCGCCAGCAGCTTGGGAGACTACCATTCGCACCAAGAGACCCAGTACTTC
TRBJ2-3 | TRBV24-1 | few | TRBD2 | CATSDPLAGGPTDTQYF | TGTGCCACCAGTGACCCACTAGCGGGAGGGCCGACAGATACGCAGTATTTT
TRBJ1-1 | TRBV29-1 | many | TRBD1 | CSVHRGLEAFF | TGCAGCGTGCACAGGGGACTCGAAGCTTTCTTT
TRBJ1-2 | TRBV6-5 | many | NA | CASSPQKNYGYTF | TGTGCCAGCAGTCCCCAGAAGAACTATGGCTACACCTTC
TRBJ1-2 | TRBV4-1 | few | TRBD1 | CASSQDRGQGIGGYTF | TGCGCCAGCAGCCAAGATAGGGGACAGGGGATCGGCGGCTACACCTTC
TRBJ2-2 | TRBV29-1 | many | NA | CSAGFDTGELFF | TGCAGTGCAGGGTTTGACACCGGGGAGCTGTTTTTT
TRBJ2-5 | TRBV5-1 | few | NA | CASSPRDPWTQYF | TGCGCCAGCAGCCCCCGGGACCCATGGACCCAGTACTTC
TRBJ1-2 | TRBV23-1 | many | NA | CASNGYTF | TGCGCCAGCAATGGCTACACCTTC
TRBJ2-4 | TRBV5-3 | NA | TRBD1 | CARSFKRQGQAKNIQYF | TGTGCCAGAAGCTTTAAGAGACAGGGTCAAGCCAAAAACATTCAGTACTTC
TRBJ1-2 | TRBV9 | many | NA | CASSDGTLANGYTF | TGTGCCAGCAGCGATGGGACGCTCGCTAACGGCTACACCTTC
TRBJ2-3 | TRBV9 | many | NA | CASSVDGVSTDTQYF | TGTGCCAGCAGCGTAGACGGAGTAAGCACAGATACGCAGTATTTT
TRBJ2-3 | TRBV11-2 | few | NA | CASSPGTLGTDTQYF | TGTGCCAGCAGCCCCGGGACTCTCGGCACAGATACGCAGTATTTT
TRBJ1-1 | TRBV4-1 | many | NA | CASSSRGGGNTEAFF | TGCGCCAGCAGCTCCCGGGGGGGCGGGAACACTGAAGCTTTCTTT
TRBJ2-2 | TRBV27 | many | NA | CASSPRGPVSTGELFF | TGTGCCAGCAGCCCCCGGGGGCCAGTTAGCACCGGGGAGCTGTTTTTT
TRBJ1-5 | TRBV2 | NA | NA | CASSEDGGSNQPQHF | TGTGCCAGCAGTGAAGACGGAGGCAGCAATCAGCCCCAGCATTTT
TRBJ2-3 | TRBV5-6 | NA | TRBD2 | CASSLPGLGNPDTQYF | TGTGCCAGCAGTTTACCGGGACTAGGTAACCCAGATACGCAGTATTTT
TRBJ2-5 | TRBV5-6 | many | NA | CASSPVVAGIETQYF | TGTGCCAGCAGCCCCGTCGTTGCGGGAATTGAGACCCAGTACTTC